This T cell receptor (beta chain) stems from a study of blood T cell repertoires in COVID-19. On the study more broadly: The cDNA or gDNA used as material had been derived from T cells, B-cell-depleted T cells, or PBMCs.

Trimming removed 10 bases from V and 9 bases from J; junction bases left unmatched: 14. The CDR3 sequence is 14 residues long. Germline V gene data show CDR1 as SNHLY and CDR2 as FYNNEI. As originally analysed: It was from reference gene primer amplification that nucleated cell counts were estimated. Profiled with immunoSEQ multiplex PCR; TCRdb holds only in-frame clones, not every one. V and J calls plus clone size are reproduced from that table; the DNA served to infer D and trimming. The top ten hold around 10% of the sample, which has fewer than 65,000 clones, about 85% seen once. The J gene is TRBJ2-1, the V gene TRBV2; 8 bases fit TRBD2. The sequence was obtained from a human donor with acute or convalescent COVID-19. The donor label of this sample is uncertain. The specimen sequenced was peripheral blood. The CDR3 spells CATDPGLASAEQFF. The CDR3 DNA follows: TGTGCCACCGACCCCGGACTAGCATCGGCTGAGCAGTTCTTC.